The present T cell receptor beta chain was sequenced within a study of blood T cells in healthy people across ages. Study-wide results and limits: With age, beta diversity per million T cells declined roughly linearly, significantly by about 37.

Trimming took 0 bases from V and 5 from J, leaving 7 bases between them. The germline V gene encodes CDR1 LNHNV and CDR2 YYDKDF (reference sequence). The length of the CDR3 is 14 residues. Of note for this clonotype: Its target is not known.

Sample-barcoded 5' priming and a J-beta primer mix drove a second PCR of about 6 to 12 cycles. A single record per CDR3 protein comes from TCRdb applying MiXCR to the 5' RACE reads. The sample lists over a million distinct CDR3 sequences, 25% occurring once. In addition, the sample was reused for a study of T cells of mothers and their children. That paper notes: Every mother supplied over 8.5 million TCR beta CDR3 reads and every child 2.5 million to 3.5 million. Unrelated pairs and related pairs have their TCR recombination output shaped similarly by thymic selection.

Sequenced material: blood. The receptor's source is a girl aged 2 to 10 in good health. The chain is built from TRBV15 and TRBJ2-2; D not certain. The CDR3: CATSRDQWTGELFF. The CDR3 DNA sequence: TGTGCCACCAGCAGAGATCAGTGGACCGGGGAGCTGTTTTTT.